These 22 T cell receptor beta chains originate from one sample sequenced in a study of T-cell memory formation after mild COVID-19. TCRdb passed the 5' RACE reads through MiXCR, listing each CDR3 protein once. Of around 250,000 distinct CDR3 sequences in the sample, approximately 9% were seen once. The specimen was PBMCs or a T cell subset sorted from them (not recorded which). These TCRs come from a man aged 18 to 29 who had mild COVID-19 (a few samples of this study predate the infection). Cell type and time point are not known.

This clonotype was observed a few times. V usage is TRBV29-1 and J usage is TRBJ2-7, with TRBD1 matching over 8 bases. The CDR3 contains 13 residues. Germline assignment: CDR1 SQVTM and CDR2 ANQGSEA. V shed 6 bases and J 9 bases; nucleotides not matched to a gene: 13. CDR3: CSVRDRRPEGQYV. The CDR3 DNA reads as TGCAGCGTCCGGGACAGGCGTCCCGAAGGGCAGTACGTC.

The sample holds many counts of this clonotype. The chain uses TRBV14 and TRBJ2-1, with D hard to call. The CDR3 runs 17 residues. Trimming stripped 0 bases from V and 4 bases from J, with 16 bases between. Germline CDR1 SGHDN, CDR2 FVKESK. For the CDR3, the DNA is TGTGCCAGCAGCCAAGAATTCCCGCGGCGAGGTTACAATGAGCAGTTCTTC. Its protein is CASSQEFPRRGYNEQFF.

This clonotype was seen many times. The chain is built from TRBV5-1 and TRBJ2-3, with 10 positions matching TRBD2. V was pared by 4 bases and J by 2 bases, with 7 bases of the junction left unmatched. The CDR3 runs to 16 residues. In germline, CDR1 is SGHRS, CDR2 YFSETQ. This chain's CDR3 is CASSRKLAGSTDTQYF. The CDR3 coding sequence is TGCGCCAGCAGCCGCAAACTAGCGGGGTCCACAGATACGCAGTATTTT.

This clonotype was seen more than once but under ten times. The chain joins TRBV5-1 to TRBJ2-2, with TRBD1 identical over 11 bases. The germline V gene encodes CDR1 SGHRS and CDR2 YFSETQ. V lost 3 bases and J lost 3; bases outside the gene matches: 1. This CDR3 comprises 15 residues. The CDR3 DNA follows: TGCGCCAGCAGCTGGACAGGGGGCGACACCGGGGAGCTGTTTTTT. It specifies CASSWTGGDTGELFF.

The gene calls are TRBV12-3 or TRBV12-4 and TRBJ1-2; the match to TRBD1 covers 8 bases. The CDR3 totals 16 residues. The V gene end was trimmed by 7 bases and the J gene end by 8 bases; junction bases not matched to a gene: 18. In DNA, the CDR3 is TGTGCCAGCATCAAGGGTACAGGGGGGATGGCTACCGGCTACACCTTC. Translated, it gives CASIKGTGGMATGYTF.

This clonotype was observed a few times. This chain connects TRBV12-3 or TRBV12-4 to TRBJ2-5; 8 nucleotides match TRBD2. With V trimmed by 3 bases and J by 5 bases, 5 bases remained unmatched. This CDR3 contains 14 residues. The CDR3 DNA sequence: TGTGCCAGCAGTTTCTTAGCGGGGAAGGAGACCCAGTACTTC. Its protein product is CASSFLAGKETQYF.

V is TRBV2 and J is TRBJ2-1, with a possible D match to TRBD2 (6 bases). Trimming removed 4 bases at V and 12 bases at J, with 22 bases between. Germline CDR1 reads SNHLY; CDR2 reads FYNNEI. The CDR3 contains 15 residues. CDR3 sequence: CASSVLGGGEYRQFF. The CDR3 DNA is TGTGCCAGCAGTGTATTAGGCGGAGGGGAGTATCGGCAGTTCTTC.

The rearrangement joins TRBV12-3 or TRBV12-4 to TRBJ2-3; 12 bases fit TRBD2. V trimming: 5 bases; J trimming: 4 bases; junction bases outside the gene matches: 10. The CDR3 runs to 17 residues. The CDR3 spells CASSAPTSGGRSDTQYF. The DNA for the CDR3 is TGTGCCAGCAGTGCTCCGACTAGCGGGGGAAGGTCAGATACGCAGTATTTT.

The genes are TRBV24-1 and TRBJ2-3; D is uncertain. CDR3 length: 12 amino acids. The V gene lost 3 bases and the J gene lost 1 base, with 1 base spanning the gap. The germline V gene encodes CDR1 KGHDR and CDR2 SFDVKD. CDR3 amino acids: CATSDRTDTQYF. The CDR3 region has the DNA TGTGCCACCAGTGATCGCACAGATACGCAGTATTTT.

V usage is TRBV12-3 or TRBV12-4 and J usage is TRBJ2-5, with a tentative D call TRBD1 (6 bases). CDR3 size: 14 residues. V was shortened by 10 bases and J by 0 bases, with 15 bases between the two germline ends. DNA for the CDR3: TGTGCCACACAGAAAAACAGGGACCAAGAGACCCAGTACTTC. It yields the protein CATQKNRDQETQYF.

This clonotype was counted between two and nine times. This chain links TRBV7-2 with TRBJ1-2, with D perhaps matching TRBD1 (5 bases). Trimming pared 4 bases from V and 8 bases from J, leaving 26 bases between. CDR1 and CDR2 from the germline V gene are SGHTA and FQGNSA. There are 17 residues in the CDR3. CDR3 DNA: TGTGCCAGCAGCTACCGCGAGTGGGGGGACCGCCGCACAGGCTACACCTTC. Protein sequence: CASSYREWGDRRTGYTF.

The chain joins TRBV11-2 to TRBJ2-2; D is unclear. The V and J ends lost 4 bases and 5 bases respectively, with 8 bases between them. The V gene's germline CDR1 is SGHAT and CDR2 FQNNGV. The CDR3 extends over 13 amino acids. In DNA form, the CDR3 reads TGTGCCAGCAGCTCGATAAAAACCGGGGAGCTGTTTTTT. It encodes CASSSIKTGELFF.

This chain uses TRBV12-3 or TRBV12-4 with TRBJ2-5; 7 bases map to TRBD2. The CDR3 runs to 12 residues. V lost 5 bases and J lost 9; bases outside the gene matches: 6. The CDR3 nucleotides read TGTGCCAGCAGTACCCCCGCGGGGGCCCAGTACTTC. Translated, it gives CASSTPAGAQYF.

This clonotype was counted only a few times. The genes are TRBV6-2 or TRBV6-3 and TRBJ1-2; 9 nucleotides match TRBD1. Germline trimming cut 2 bases from V and 7 bases from J; bases unmatched to any gene: 11. This CDR3 has 16 amino acids. CDR1 and CDR2 from the germline V gene are MNHEY and SVGEGT. The DNA of the CDR3 is TGTGCCAGCAGTTACAGACGGGGACAGGGATCGCGTGGCTACACCTTC. Translating it yields CASSYRRGQGSRGYTF.

This clonotype was detected a few times. One junction end disagrees with the germline gene, perhaps due to a read error. The chain joins TRBV20-1 to TRBJ2-3, with D perhaps being TRBD1 or TRBD2 (6 bases each). The CDR3 loop spans 15 amino acids. In germline, CDR1 is DFQATT, CDR2 SNEGSKA (reference sequence). The CDR3 loop is CSARGFGGPTDTQYF. DNA of the CDR3: TGCAGTGCCAGAGGCTTTGGGGGGCCCACAGATACGCAGTATTTT.

The chain combines TRBV5-5 with TRBJ1-3; D is unclear. The CDR3 covers 15 residues. Per germline, CDR1 SGHKS and CDR2 YYEKEE (reference sequence). V lost 4 bases to trimming and J lost 0 bases, with 11 bases between them. The CDR3 region has the DNA TGTGCCAGCAGCGTGCAGTTTAGCTCTGGAAACACCATATATTTT. Translated, it gives CASSVQFSSGNTIYF.

Ten or more counts support this clonotype. The chain carries TRBV6-5 and TRBJ1-5; TRBD1 aligns across 9 bases. Trimming at V came to 4 bases and at J to 6 bases, leaving 4 bases not matched to a gene. The CDR3 spans 14 residues. Germline V gene sequence: CDR1 MNHEY, CDR2 SVGAGI. CDR3 amino acids: CASSSGQGGQPQHF. CDR3 DNA sequence: TGTGCCAGCAGTTCGGGACAGGGAGGTCAGCCCCAGCATTTT.

This sequence joins TRBV6-2 or TRBV6-3 and TRBJ1-2; no firm D call. Germline CDR1 MNHEY, CDR2 SVGEGT. The CDR3 is made up of 13 amino acids. Deletions cut 8 bases from V and 8 bases from J, with 18 bases between. This CDR3 is CASRVGQAQGYTF. DNA for the CDR3: TGTGCCAGCCGCGTCGGCCAAGCCCAGGGCTACACCTTC.

This clonotype appeared a few times. The V gene is TRBV7-2, the J gene TRBJ1-1; the D is unclear. V was trimmed by 1 base and J by 1 base, leaving 10 bases between them. Germline-derived CDR1 and CDR2 are SGHTA and FQGNSA. This CDR3 is 15 amino acids long. CDR3 nucleotides: TGTGCCAGCAGCTTAGGGGTACGGGGGAACACTGAAGCTTTCTTT. Encoded protein: CASSLGVRGNTEAFF.

This clonotype was detected a few times. The gene calls are TRBV6-5 and TRBJ2-5; no firm D call. The CDR3 runs 11 residues. Deletions cut 2 bases from V and 5 bases from J, with 3 bases between. Germline-derived CDR1 and CDR2 are MNHEY and SVGAGI. CDR3 in DNA: TGTGCCAGCAGTTACGCGGAGACCCAGTACTTC. It specifies CASSYAETQYF.

This clonotype was picked up many times. This chain connects TRBV5-5 to TRBJ2-1, with 8 bases fitting TRBD1. The V gene's germline CDR1 is SGHKS and CDR2 YYEKEE (reference sequence). V lost 5 bases and J lost 4; bases outside the gene matches: 5. This CDR3 has 14 residues. DNA of the CDR3: TGTGCCAGCAGACGGGACAGGTCTTACAATGAGCAGTTCTTC. It is translated as CASRRDRSYNEQFF.

This clonotype was counted many times. This chain joins TRBV5-1 and TRBJ2-7; D gene ambiguous. Germline assignment: CDR1 SGHRS and CDR2 YFSETQ. Trimming left V 1 base short and J 7 bases short, with 15 bases between. This CDR3 has 14 amino acids. Here the CDR3 DNA reads TGCGCCAGCAGCTTGAGTTCACGGTCGGAGGAGCAGTACGTC. Amino acid sequence: CASSLSSRSEEQYV.